These T cell receptor beta chains were read from a single sample in a study of OX40 agonist ivuxolimab in advanced cancers. Profiled with immunoSEQ multiplex PCR; TCRdb holds only in-frame clones, not every one. The profile shows tens of thousands of clones, about 94% of them singletons. This material consisted of CD4+ or CD8+ T cells sorted from blood, taken in a trial of the OX40 agonist ivuxolimab. The source is an adult with an advanced solid tumor such as melanoma, head and neck, liver or kidney cancer. CDR3s include the opening cysteine and the closing phenylalanine or tryptophan. The size field is filled for only some rows; it gives once, few, many or a size class.

CDR3aa,abundance,j_gene,v_gene
CASSDRVGANVLTF,-,TRBJ2-6,TRBV6-4
CASSLSVGGALGETQYF,-,TRBJ2-5,TRBV5-4
CASSEASGSRIDTQYF,-,TRBJ2-3,TRBV10-1
CASSLDGRAPYYEQYF,-,TRBJ2-7,TRBV27
CASNPERDSYEQYF,-,TRBJ2-7,TRBV28
CAKAGGIQETQYF,-,TRBJ2-5,TRBV27
CATSASRETSADTQYF,-,TRBJ2-3,TRBV15
CASSLPWQGAYNEQFF,-,TRBJ2-1,TRBV5-1
CAISESRVQREDQPQHF,once,TRBJ1-5,TRBV10-3
CASIPSGGARTDTQYF,-,TRBJ2-3,TRBV2
CSVEVPGTYEQYF,-,TRBJ2-7,TRBV29-1
CASIRDTGELFF,-,TRBJ2-2,TRBV25-1
CASSLHIEREGQGTQYF,-,TRBJ2-3,TRBV27
CASSTPLTYEQYF,-,TRBJ2-7,TRBV19
CASSGDSNQPQHF,-,TRBJ1-5,TRBV27
CASSLPGTTSTDTQYF,-,TRBJ2-3,TRBV28